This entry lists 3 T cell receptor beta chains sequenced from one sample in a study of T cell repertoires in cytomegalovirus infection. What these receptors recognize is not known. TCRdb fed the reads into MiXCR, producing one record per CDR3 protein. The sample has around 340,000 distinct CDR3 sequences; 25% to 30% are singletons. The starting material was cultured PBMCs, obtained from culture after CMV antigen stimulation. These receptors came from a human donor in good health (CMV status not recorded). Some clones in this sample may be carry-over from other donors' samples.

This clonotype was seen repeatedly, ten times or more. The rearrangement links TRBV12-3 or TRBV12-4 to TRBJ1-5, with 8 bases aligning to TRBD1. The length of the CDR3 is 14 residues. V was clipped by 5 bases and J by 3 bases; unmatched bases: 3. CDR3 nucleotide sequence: TGTGCCAGCAGTAGGACAGGGCTCAATCAGCCCCAGCATTTT. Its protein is CASSRTGLNQPQHF.

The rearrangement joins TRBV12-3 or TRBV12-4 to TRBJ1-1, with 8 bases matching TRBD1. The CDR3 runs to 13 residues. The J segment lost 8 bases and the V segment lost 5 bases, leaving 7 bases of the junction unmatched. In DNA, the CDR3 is TGTGCCAGCAGTGCCGGACAGGGTAAGGAAGCTTTCTTT. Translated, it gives CASSAGQGKEAFF.

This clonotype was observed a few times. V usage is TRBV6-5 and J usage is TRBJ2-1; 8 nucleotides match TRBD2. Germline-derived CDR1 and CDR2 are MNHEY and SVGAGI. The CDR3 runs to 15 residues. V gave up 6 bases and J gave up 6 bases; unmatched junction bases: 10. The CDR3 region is CASRKPSGGPNEQFF. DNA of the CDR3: TGTGCCAGCAGAAAACCCAGCGGGGGCCCCAATGAGCAGTTCTTC.